This T cell receptor (beta chain) is from a study of chemoradiotherapy in HPV16-positive cancers. Overall study context: Candidate HPV-specific T-cell clones and common TCR motifs came from functional assays in a couple of HPV16-positive patients. General study findings and limits: Functional assays defining HPV-specific T cells used only a couple of HPV16-positive patients. Better recurrence-free survival went with HPV-responsive T-cell expansion in HPV16-positive patients.

Produced via immunoSEQ multiplex PCR; TCRdb's table is partial and in-frame only. The sample records about 12,000 clones, around nine tenths being singletons. Repertoires were sampled repeatedly during chemoradiotherapy. This clone has only one observation. Antigen specificity is unknown. V was clipped by 5 bases and J by 1 base; unmatched bases: 7. Per the germline V gene, CDR1 is MNHEY and CDR2 is SMNVEV (reference sequence). The CDR3 contains 15 residues. The chain recombines TRBV27 with TRBJ1-1; 7 nucleotides match TRBD1. The receptor's source is a human donor with HPV-associated anogenital cancer. Sequenced material: blood, taken from a patient who underwent chemoradiotherapy. The CDR3 sequence is CASSLTQGGNTEAFF. The CDR3 DNA is TGTGCCAGCAGTCTGACTCAGGGGGGGAACACTGAAGCTTTCTTT.